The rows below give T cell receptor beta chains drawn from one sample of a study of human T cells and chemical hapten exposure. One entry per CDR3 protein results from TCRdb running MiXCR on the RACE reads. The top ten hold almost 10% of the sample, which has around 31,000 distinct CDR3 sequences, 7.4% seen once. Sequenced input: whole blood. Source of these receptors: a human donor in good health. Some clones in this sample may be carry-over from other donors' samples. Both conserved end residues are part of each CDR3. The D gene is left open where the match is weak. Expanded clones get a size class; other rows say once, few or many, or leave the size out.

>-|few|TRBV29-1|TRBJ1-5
TGCAGCGTTGCAGAGGGGAGCAATCAGCCCCAGCATTTT
CSVAEGSNQPQHF
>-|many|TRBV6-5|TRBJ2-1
TGTGCCAGCAGTTACCGTCCGGGGGTGGGGGAGCAGTTCTTC
CASSYRPGVGEQFF
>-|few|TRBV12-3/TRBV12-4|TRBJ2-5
TGTGCCAGCAGTTTCCGGGGCCAAGAGACCCAGTACTTC
CASSFRGQETQYF
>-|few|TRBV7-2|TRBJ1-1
TGTGCCAGCAGCCCCTCTTGGGGGAACACTGAAGCTTTCTTT
CASSPSWGNTEAFF
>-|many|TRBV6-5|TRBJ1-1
TGTGCCAGCAGATCTAGTCAGGGCAGCACTGAAGCTTTCTTT
CASRSSQGSTEAFF
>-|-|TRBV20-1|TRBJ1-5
TGCAGTGCTAGCCCCGGGCTCAGCAATCAGCCCCAGCATTTT
CSASPGLSNQPQHF
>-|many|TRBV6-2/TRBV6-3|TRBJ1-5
TGTGCCAGCAGTTACTCGGTAAGCGGCCAGCCCCAGCATTTT
CASSYSVSGQPQHF
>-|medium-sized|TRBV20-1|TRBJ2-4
TGCAGTGCTAGAAAACCAGACGCCAAAAACATTCAGTACTTC
CSARKPDAKNIQYF
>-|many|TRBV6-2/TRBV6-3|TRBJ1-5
TGTGCCAGCTTGGGGGCACAGCCAAATCAGCCCCAGCATTTT
CASLGAQPNQPQHF
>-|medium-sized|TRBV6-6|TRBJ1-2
TGTGCCAGCAGTTACTCCCCCGAGGACAGTCACTATGGCTACACCTTC
CASSYSPEDSHYGYTF
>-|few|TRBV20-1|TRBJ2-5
TGCAGTGCTAGAGATTGGGCGGTCACCCAGTACTTC
CSARDWAVTQYF
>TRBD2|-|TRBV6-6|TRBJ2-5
TGTGCCAGCAGTTCACCCGGACTAGCGGGAAGCGCCGTTCCAAAGACCCAGTACTTC
CASSSPGLAGSAVPKTQYF
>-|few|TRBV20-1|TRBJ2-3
TGCAGTGCACAAGACACCTATACGCAGTATTTT
CSAQDTYTQYF
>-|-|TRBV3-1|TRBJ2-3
TGTGCCAGCAGCCAAGATCCTCTGTTAACCGATACGCAGTATTTT
CASSQDPLLTDTQYF
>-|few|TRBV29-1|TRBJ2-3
TGCAGCGTTGAAGGTGTCAATACGCAGTATTTT
CSVEGVNTQYF
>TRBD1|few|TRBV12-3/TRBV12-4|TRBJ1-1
TGTGCCAGCAGTTGGGAAGGGGGCGCTTTGTACACTGAAGCTTTCTTT
CASSWEGGALYTEAFF
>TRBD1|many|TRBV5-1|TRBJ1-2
TGCGCCAGCAGCTATGCCGGGACAGGAGAATATGGCTACACCTTC
CASSYAGTGEYGYTF
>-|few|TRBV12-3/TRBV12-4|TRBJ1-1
TGTGCCAGCAGTTTTTGGCGGAACACTGAAGCTTTCTTT
CASSFWRNTEAFF
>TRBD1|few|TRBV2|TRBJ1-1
TGTGCCAGCAATAGGGACAGGCTTTCTACTGAAGCTTTCTTT
CASNRDRLSTEAFF
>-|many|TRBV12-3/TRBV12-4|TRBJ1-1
TGTGCCAGCAGCCTTGGGAAGAACACTGAAGCTTTCTTT
CASSLGKNTEAFF
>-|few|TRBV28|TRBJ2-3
TGTGCCAGCAGTTTATGGTCCCTGCGGGATGCAGATACGCAGTATTTT
CASSLWSLRDADTQYF
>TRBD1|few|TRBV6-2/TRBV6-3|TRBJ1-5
TGTGCCAGCCGCAATCGACAGGGCTTTTTAGACCAGCCCCAGCATTTT
CASRNRQGFLDQPQHF
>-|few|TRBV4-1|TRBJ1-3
TGCGCCAGCAGCCAAATCTTATCGACAGACACCTCTGGAAACACCATATATTTT
CASSQILSTDTSGNTIYF